These 11 T cell receptor beta chains came from one sample sequenced in a study of blood T cells in healthy people across ages. A second PCR, run for roughly 7 to 12 cycles, used a sample-barcoded 5' primer plus a J-beta primer mix. TCRdb analysed the 5' RACE reads with MiXCR anew, one entry per CDR3 protein. The sample gives about 1,600,000 distinct CDR3 sequences, roughly 45% of which show up once; roughly 7.7% is in the top ten. The sequenced sample was blood. All receptors come from a woman aged 18-29 years in good health.

This chain connects TRBV4-2 to TRBJ2-7, with D possibly being TRBD2 (5 bases). CDR1 is LGHNA, CDR2 YNFKEQ, per germline. The CDR3 spans 15 residues. V was pared by 0 bases and J by 6 bases, with 15 bases between. The CDR3 DNA is TGTGCCAGCAGCCAAGAGTGGTACGAGGCGGGCGAGCAGTACTTC. Its translation: CASSQEWYEAGEQYF.

About this clonotype: Given a much more abundant clone one base away, this may be a read error. The chain links TRBV20-1 to TRBJ1-1; 7 positions agree with TRBD1. CDR1 and CDR2 (germline): DFQATT, SNEGSKA (reference sequence). The CDR3 is 13 amino acids. J gave up 10 bases and V 6 bases, and 14 bases lay outside the gene matches. CDR3 nucleotides: TGCAGTGCGCGTGAGGGGGCTTCGGTGGCAGCTTTCTTT. Amino acids: CSAREGASVAAFF.

This clonotype appeared a single time. A far larger clone is just one base off, so this is likely a read error. The V gene is TRBV5-1, the J gene TRBJ2-3; tentative D call: TRBD1 (6 bases). The CDR3 has 14 residues. The germline CDR1 and CDR2 sequences are SGHRS and YFSETQ. The DNA of the CDR3 is TGCGCCAGCAGCTTGGGGGGAGTGACAGGTACGCAGTATTTT. Its protein is CASSLGGVTGTQYF.

This clonotype was picked up a small number of times. The chain combines TRBV12-3 or TRBV12-4 with TRBJ2-5; 12 bases are shared with TRBD2. V lost 5 bases and J lost 3; bases outside the gene matches: 10. The CDR3 totals 17 residues. CDR3 loop: CASSLGLAGGPKETQYF. The CDR3 DNA follows: TGTGCCAGCAGTCTGGGCCTAGCGGGGGGGCCGAAAGAGACCCAGTACTTC.

Only a few counts were recorded for this clonotype. The chain is built from TRBV11-2 and TRBJ2-1; D remains ambiguous. The CDR3 runs to 17 residues. The V and J ends lost 0 bases and 9 bases respectively, with 21 bases between them. Germline V gene sequence: CDR1 SGHAT, CDR2 FQNNGV. The CDR3 coding sequence is TGTGCCAGCAGCTTAGACCCCCTGGTCGCTGGTTTGGGTGAGCAGTTCTTC. Protein sequence: CASSLDPLVAGLGEQFF.

V usage is TRBV5-1 and J usage is TRBJ1-1; 10 nucleotides align to TRBD1. The CDR3 has 17 amino acids. Germline trimming cut 3 bases from V and 1 base from J; bases unmatched to any gene: 9. CDR1 SGHRS and CDR2 YFSETQ come from the germline V gene. The CDR3 loop is CASSSAGTGVQNTEAFF. The CDR3 region has the DNA TGCGCCAGCAGCTCCGCCGGGACAGGGGTTCAGAACACTGAAGCTTTCTTT.

In this sample, this clonotype turned up many times. The chain couples TRBV12-3 or TRBV12-4 to TRBJ1-2; 8 bases align to TRBD1. CDR3 length equals 13 residues. J lost 2 bases, V lost 6 bases, and 2 bases had no gene match. The CDR3 nucleotides read TGTGCCAGCAGCTCAGGGGGCAACTATGGCTACACCTTC. Translated: CASSSGGNYGYTF.

The sample holds a few counts of this clonotype. The chain links TRBV4-1 to TRBJ2-1; 7 nucleotides agree with TRBD2. Germline V gene sequence: CDR1 MGHRA, CDR2 YSYEKL. CDR3 length equals 16 residues. J gave up 3 bases and V 0 bases, and 5 bases lay outside the gene matches. CDR3 DNA: TGCGCCAGCAGCCAAGACGGTCGGGGGGTCTACAATGAGCAGTTCTTC. It specifies CASSQDGRGVYNEQFF.

This clonotype was seen only a few times. V usage is TRBV6-5 and J usage is TRBJ2-1; D perhaps matches TRBD2 (5 bases). The germline gives CDR1 MNHEY, CDR2 SVGAGI. With 6 bases removed from V and 5 bases from J, the gap between germline ends came to 17 bases. CDR3 length: 15 residues. The CDR3 sequence is CASRAPGFKHNEQFF. CDR3 in DNA: TGTGCCAGCAGAGCCCCGGGATTTAAGCACAATGAGCAGTTCTTC.

V is TRBV27 and J is TRBJ2-1, with D possibly matching TRBD2 (6 bases). V dropped 3 bases and J dropped 2 bases, with 11 bases sitting between them. Per the germline V gene, CDR1 is MNHEY and CDR2 is SMNVEV (reference sequence). This CDR3 has 15 residues. The CDR3 loop reads CASSFRLATYNEQFF. The CDR3 region has the DNA TGTGCCAGCAGTTTCCGGCTAGCGACCTACAATGAGCAGTTCTTC.

This clonotype was seen repeatedly, ten times or more. The chain links TRBV2 to TRBJ2-7, with TRBD1 matching over 9 bases. The CDR3 totals 14 residues. Per the germline V gene, CDR1 is SNHLY and CDR2 is FYNNEI. Germline trimming cut 4 bases from V and 4 bases from J; bases unmatched to any gene: 5. As DNA, the CDR3 is TGTGCCAGCAGTGCCGGGACAGGGTTGTACGAGCAGTACTTC. Amino acids: CASSAGTGLYEQYF.